The 18 T cell receptor beta chains given below trace back to one sample, sequenced in a study of shared clonotypes between healthy human individuals. Measured with immunoSEQ multiplex PCR; TCRdb has only the in-frame clones, and not every one. Seen here are about 110,000 clones, 68% observed once, and the top ten hold approximately 24%. Material for sequencing was memory CD8+ T cells sorted from blood. Described subset: CD45RO+ cells pooled with CCR7-negative TemRA cells. Receptors originate from a woman in her thirties in good health.

V is TRBV10-3 and J is TRBJ2-2; D remains unclear. CDR1 and CDR2 from the germline V gene are ENHRY and SYGVKD. V lost 6 bases to trimming and J lost 0 bases, with 2 bases between them. CDR3 length: 12 residues. The CDR3 bases are TGTGCCATCAGCCCGAACACCGGGGAGCTGTTTTTT. Its translation is CAISPNTGELFF.

The chain links TRBV9 to TRBJ2-1; 11 nucleotides line up with TRBD2. Germline values: CDR1 SGDLS, CDR2 YYNGEE. V was pared by 2 bases and J by 3 bases, with 4 bases of the junction left unmatched. The CDR3 is 16 amino acids. The DNA for the CDR3 is TGTGCCAGCAGCGTCCCCGGACTAGCGGGCTACAATGAGCAGTTCTTC. Encoded protein: CASSVPGLAGYNEQFF.

This clone was observed a handful of times. This chain links TRBV5-4 with TRBJ2-7; a possible D gene is TRBD2 (6 bases). Trimming left V 3 bases short and J 7 bases short, with 11 bases between. The CDR3 length is 12 residues. Germline CDR1 is SGHNT and CDR2 is YYREEE (reference sequence). The chain's CDR3 is CASSWGVEEQYF. As DNA, the CDR3 is TGTGCCAGCAGCTGGGGGGTCGAGGAGCAGTACTTC.

The rearrangement uses TRBV7-2 and TRBJ2-7; D perhaps matches TRBD1 (6 bases). The germline V and J ends were trimmed by 2 bases and 3 bases, with 14 bases remaining between them. The CDR3 extends over 15 amino acids. Germline assignment: CDR1 SGHTA and CDR2 FQGNSA. The CDR3 is CASSLYGGVIYEQYF. DNA for the CDR3: TGTGCCAGCAGCTTATATGGGGGCGTCATCTACGAGCAGTACTTC.

The CDR3 coding sequence is TGCGCCAGCAGCTTGACACCTGGAGGAACCGGGGAGCTGTTTTTT. It codes for CASSLTPGGTGELFF. The chain combines TRBV5-1 with TRBJ2-2; tentatively, D is TRBD2 (5 bases). Germline V gene lookup returns CDR1 SGHRS and CDR2 YFSETQ. The V gene lost 1 base and the J gene lost 5 bases, with 12 bases spanning the gap. The CDR3 sequence is 15 residues long. Variable domain in full (rest from reference TRBV5-1 and TRBJ2-2): KAGVTQTPRYLIKTRGQQVTLSCSPISGHRSVSWYQQTPGQGLQFLFEYFSETQRNKGNFPGRFSGRQFSNSRSEMNVSTLELGDSALYLCASSLTPGGTGELFFGEGSRLTVL.

This clone has a handful of counts. The J gene is TRBJ2-2, the V gene TRBV15, with D unclear. Trimming stripped 0 bases from V and 0 bases from J, with 11 bases between. The CDR3 is 17 residues long. Germline-derived CDR1 and CDR2 are LNHNV and YYDKDF (reference sequence). The CDR3 sequence: CATSRDRGNANTGELFF. The CDR3 nucleotides are TGTGCCACCAGCAGAGATAGAGGAAACGCGAACACCGGGGAGCTGTTTTTT.

The chain joins TRBV6-1 to TRBJ2-6; D is ambiguous. Germline CDR1 reads MNHNS; CDR2 reads SASEGT. This CDR3 has 15 amino acids. Trimming removed 3 bases from V and 0 bases from J, with 6 bases in between. The CDR3 is CASSESDSGANVLTF. CDR3 nucleotide sequence: TGTGCCAGCAGTGAGTCGGACTCTGGGGCCAACGTCCTGACTTTC.

This clone showed up just a few times. Other DNA sequences in the sample encode the same CDR3. This chain joins TRBV7-9 and TRBJ2-1; 7 nucleotides agree with TRBD2. J was trimmed by 2 bases and V by 5 bases; bases with no gene match: 9. Per the germline V gene, CDR1 is SEHNR and CDR2 is FQNEAQ (reference sequence). There are 16 residues in the CDR3. The CDR3 protein is CASSPRGGSAYNEQFF. DNA of the CDR3: TGTGCCAGCAGCCCTCGTGGCGGGAGCGCCTACAATGAGCAGTTCTTC.

Comment on this clone: Other DNA sequences in the same sample also yield this CDR3. The chain is built from TRBV6-1 and TRBJ2-3; 9 bases are a match to TRBD2. CDR3 size: 15 residues. Germline CDR1 MNHNS, CDR2 SASEGT. V trimming: 2 bases; J trimming: 4 bases; junction bases outside the gene matches: 4. The CDR3 DNA sequence: TGTGCCAGCAGTGAATTGGCGGGAGGGCCAGATACGCAGTATTTT. Its protein is CASSELAGGPDTQYF.

The CDR3 protein is CASSPPRGLMDTQYF. The CDR3 nucleotides are TGTGCCAGCAGCCCACCCCGGGGACTGATGGATACGCAGTATTTT. The chain employs TRBV7-9 and TRBJ2-3; possible D gene TRBD2, 6 bases. V lost 5 bases and J lost 6, with 18 bases in between. This CDR3 has 15 amino acids. Germline V CDR1 and CDR2: SEHNR, FQNEAQ (reference sequence).

The chain links TRBV11-2 to TRBJ2-5; either TRBD1 or TRBD2 may supply D (6 bases each). Germline CDR1 and CDR2: SGHAT and FQNNGV. V lost 1 base and J 5 bases, leaving 20 bases between the germline ends. This CDR3 has 17 residues. The CDR3 protein is CASSLGLRGRYRETQYF. CDR3 DNA sequence: TGTGCCAGCAGCTTAGGATTACGGGGGCGGTATAGGGAGACCCAGTACTTC.

The rearrangement joins TRBV25-1 to TRBJ1-4; D perhaps matches TRBD1 (6 bases). The germline V gene has CDR1 MGHDK and CDR2 SYGVNS. The CDR3 is made up of 13 amino acids. Trimming left V 5 bases short and J 8 bases short, with 12 bases between. CDR3 sequence: CASSNRDGEKLFF. CDR3 sequence (DNA): TGTGCCAGCAGTAACAGGGACGGCGAAAAACTGTTTTTT.

V and J are TRBV6-5 and TRBJ1-2, with a possible D match to TRBD1 (5 bases). Trimming cost V 7 bases and J 0 bases, with 15 bases left between them. The germline V gene has CDR1 MNHEY and CDR2 SVGAGI. This CDR3 spans 15 amino acids. CDR3: CASTQPDRANYGYTF. Written as DNA, the CDR3 is TGTGCCAGCACCCAACCTGACAGAGCTAACTATGGCTACACCTTC.

The rearrangement uses TRBV5-6 and TRBJ2-7; 11 bases are a match to TRBD2. This CDR3 is built from 16 residues. Trimming removed 4 bases from V and 1 base from J; junction bases left unmatched: 7. Germline CDR1 and CDR2: SGHDT and YYEEEE. CDR3 in DNA: TGTGCCAGCAGCCCCACCCTAGCGGGAGGTTCCTACGAGCAGTACTTC. It encodes CASSPTLAGGSYEQYF.

Only a few counts were recorded for this clone. The chain joins TRBV28 to TRBJ2-1, with TRBD2 as a possible D gene (5 bases). Per the germline V gene, CDR1 is MDHEN and CDR2 is SYDVKM. V gave up 8 bases and J gave up 10 bases, with 21 bases separating them. The CDR3 contains 14 residues. Here the CDR3 reads CASRPLTSNWEQFF. As DNA, the CDR3 is TGTGCCAGCCGTCCCTTAACTAGTAACTGGGAGCAGTTCTTC.

The J gene is TRBJ2-1, the V gene TRBV19; 9 positions agree with TRBD2. V shed 4 bases and J 8 bases; nucleotides not matched to a gene: 9. Germline CDR1 and CDR2: LNHDA and SQIVND (reference sequence). This CDR3 has 15 residues. The CDR3 sequence is CASSTGQREVDEQFF. The CDR3 DNA follows: TGTGCCAGTAGTACCGGCCAGCGGGAGGTTGATGAGCAGTTCTTC.

The chain uses TRBV28 and TRBJ2-7, with D maybe TRBD1 (6 bases). The CDR3 totals 13 residues. Per the germline V gene, CDR1 is MDHEN and CDR2 is SYDVKM. Trimming left V 3 bases short and J 2 bases short, with 8 bases between. The CDR3 nucleotides read TGTGCCAGCAGTTTTTACAGGGCCTACGAGCAGTACTTC. It is translated as CASSFYRAYEQYF.

The chain carries TRBV6-5 and TRBJ1-1; the D gene is possibly TRBD1 (6 bases). The germline V gene encodes CDR1 MNHEY and CDR2 SVGAGI. Trimming pared 6 bases from V and 6 bases from J, leaving 11 bases between. The CDR3 is made up of 12 amino acids. This CDR3 is CASSPTGSEAFF. The CDR3, as DNA: TGTGCCAGCAGCCCTACAGGGTCTGAAGCTTTCTTT.